The clone carrying this T cell receptor (beta chain) was found many times. Its antigen is unknown. This sample was taken from a study of T cell repertoires in cytomegalovirus infection. Study findings and constraints: Dominating the ex vivo response were HLA-C-restricted CMV-specific TCR beta clonotypes. Cumulative frequency of public TCR beta families picked out carriers of CMV plus the relevant HLA.

Per the germline V gene, CDR1 is SGHTA and CDR2 is FQGNSA. Between the trimmed V and J ends, which lost 6 bases and 7 bases, there was a span of 19 bases. This CDR3 has 14 residues. TCRdb re-analysed the reads in MiXCR, keeping a single row per CDR3 protein. This table holds about 68,000 distinct CDR3 sequences, about 22% found once. Sequenced input: PBMCs, sequenced either directly or after in vitro stimulation (not recorded which). This sequence originates from a human donor in good health (CMV status not recorded). Some clones in this sample may be carry-over from other donors' samples. The chain employs TRBV7-2 and TRBJ2-7, with TRBD2 as a possible D gene (5 bases). CDR3 protein: CASSSVLVPREQYF. The DNA for the CDR3 is TGTGCCAGCAGTTCTGTACTAGTACCTAGAGAGCAGTACTTC. The full variable domain, rest sourced from reference TRBV7-2 and TRBJ2-7, is GAGVSQSPSNKVTEKGKDVELRCDPISGHTALYWYRQSLGQGLEFLIYFQGNSAPDKSGLPSDRFSAERTGGSVSTLTIQRTQQEDSAVYLCASSSVLVPREQYFGPGTRLTVT.